This T cell receptor beta chain was retrieved from a study of cytomegalovirus exposure and HLA in healthy donors. Overall study: Unique TCR beta sequences numbering some 120 million came from 150 million to 200 million T cells in an earlier analysis.

As concerns this clone: Its antigen is as yet unknown.

The PCR contained 60 Vbeta and 13 Jbeta primers. Here immunoSEQ multiplex PCR was the method, and the copy in TCRdb shows in-frame clones only, minus some. The sample has about 55,000 clones, approximately 80% seen once; the top ten hold about 2.3%. Study-level findings and limits: Among immune exposure information, only CMV serostatus was available. A further, later analysis showed that HLA-associated TCR beta chains (compared with equally common others) were more clonally expanded.

The CDR3 covers 11 residues. From germline, CDR1 is SQVTM and CDR2 ANQGSEA. V gave up 6 bases and J gave up 6 bases, with 11 bases separating them. The specimen sequenced was PBMCs. This chain links TRBV29-1 with TRBJ1-1; D not resolved. The receptor was isolated from a female donor in good health and CMV-seronegative. CDR3 sequence: CSVADTPEAFF. For the CDR3, the DNA is TGCAGCGTCGCTGACACCCCTGAAGCTTTCTTT.